This TCR beta chain was retrieved from a study of cytomegalovirus exposure and HLA in healthy donors. In the PCR, 60 Vbeta and 13 Jbeta primers were used. The protocol was immunoSEQ multiplex PCR, while the TCRdb copy is restricted to in-frame clones and leaves out a portion. The sample shows 150,000 to 200,000 clones, more than 9.5% of them seen only once. This clone has more than one count but fewer than ten. Its antigen is unknown. Notes on the study in general: Most CMV-associated TCR beta chains appeared HLA-restricted in a later analysis.

Germline CDR1 and CDR2: LGHNA and YSLEER. Trimming took 4 bases from V and 4 from J; bases not matched to a gene: 8. The CDR3 extends over 17 amino acids. J is TRBJ1-4 and V is TRBV4-3; 11 nucleotides agree with TRBD1. The sequencing input was PBMCs. This TCR was recovered from a man aged 45-65 years in good health and CMV-seropositive. In nucleotides, the CDR3 is TGCGCCAGCAGCCCCAGGACAGGGGGCCTAAGTAATGAAAAACTGTTTTTT. Amino acids: CASSPRTGGLSNEKLFF.